One T cell receptor beta chain is described in this entry. Its specific antigen is unknown. Per-base quality was not reported, and no clone a single base away is much larger than it. This specimen belongs to a study of T cell responses to AZD1222 COVID-19 vaccine (dated by TCRdb to about 2021). As for the study more broadly: Because spike-specific TCR depth and breadth did not differ between the two schedules, AZD1222 recipients who got a second dose at roughly 4 weeks were pooled with those who got a second dose at roughly 12 weeks. Trial participants were enrolled into age subgroups of 18-55, 56-69 and 70-plus years, which contained about 150, 28 and 57 TCR-sequenced participants, respectively. A total of 230 to 250 trial participants underwent TCR sequencing, of whom 207 had received two doses of AZD1222 and around 25 had received two doses of the MenACWY control vaccine.

Taken with the paper, the label for time point translates to: baseline before first vaccination. Samples from vaccinated people were obtained from the UK trials COV001 and COV002, which included a single-blind randomized controlled phase 2/3 trial of AZD1222 (ChAdOx1 nCoV-19) in healthy adults. Trial participant PBMC samples were collected at day 0 and day 28 after the second dose for TCRbeta chain sequencing. Broad study findings and their caveats: Participants were mostly white British and included more females than males, and it was suggested by the authors that clonal diversity may have been underestimated. The whole spike protein was spanned by vaccine-associated CD4 TCRs, and dominant responses were seen in regions 160-218 and 743-854. In the small 56-69-year group, the increase in depth fell short of significance, most likely because of low power. Nearly half of unique spike-specific TCRs reportedly recognized epitopes outside regions mutated in the B.1.351 and B.1.1.7 variants. After two AZD1222 doses, both the breadth and the depth of spike-specific TCRs were significantly higher than at day 0 and than in MenACWY recipients. Only six AZD1222 recipients were SARS-CoV-2 seropositive at baseline, limiting conclusions about previously exposed vaccinees. Because no samples from the day 14 peak response were available, repertoires could be characterized only after the peak T cell response.

The CDR3 regions of human TCRbeta chains were analyzed by immunosequencing. Regarding the original processing steps: TCRs in the repertoires were matched against a reference library of SARS-CoV-2-specific TCRs that had been generated with the MIRA antigen-specificity platform. Breadth was defined as the fraction of unique TCRs that were SARS-CoV-2-associated. Depth was defined as the fraction of total T cells that were SARS-CoV-2-associated. Using the MIRA data, every spike-specific TCR was mapped to the spike region that the TCR reacted to and assigned to either a CD4 or a CD8 class. Log10-transformed breadth and depth values were compared by one-way ANOVA with Sidak's multiple comparisons tests. TCRdb holds this immuneACCESS table with in-frame rearrangements only. Some clones are missing; in checked studies, unresolved V genes explain under half, and the rest has no known cause. The D gene and trimming were derived from the DNA, and the V and J assignments and clone size from that table. The sample table lists 30,000 to 35,000 clones, 75% to 90% of them with a count of one. Less than 7% of the sample is taken by the ten largest.

According to the germline V gene (reference sequence), CDR1 reads MNHEY and CDR2 reads SMNVEV. V and J lose 10 bases and 0 bases, and a span of 14 bases separates them. The CDR3 spans 14 residues, from the cysteine through the phenylalanine. The sequence is cut down to CDR3 DNA, 42 bases in frame from base 1. This TCR was sampled from an adult in good health. The sequencing here drew on peripheral blood, taken on day 0 of AZD1222 vaccination. The sequence joins TRBV27 to TRBJ2-3; matching of 5 bases hints at TRBD1 as the D gene. The CDR3 region: CATKPAGSTDTQYF. The nucleotide sequence is TGTGCCACCAAACCGGCAGGGAGCACAGATACGCAGTATTTT.